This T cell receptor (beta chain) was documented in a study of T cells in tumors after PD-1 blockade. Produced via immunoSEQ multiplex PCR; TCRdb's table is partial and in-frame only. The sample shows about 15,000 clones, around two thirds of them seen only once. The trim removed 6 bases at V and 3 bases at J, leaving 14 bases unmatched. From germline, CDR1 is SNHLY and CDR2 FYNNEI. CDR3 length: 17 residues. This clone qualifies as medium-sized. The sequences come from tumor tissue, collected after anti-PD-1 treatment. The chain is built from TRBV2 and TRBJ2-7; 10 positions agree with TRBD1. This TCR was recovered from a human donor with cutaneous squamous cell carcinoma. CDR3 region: CASRILGTGDSVYEQYF. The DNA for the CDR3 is TGTGCCAGCAGAATACTAGGGACAGGGGATAGCGTCTACGAGCAGTACTTC. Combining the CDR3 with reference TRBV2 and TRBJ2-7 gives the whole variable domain EPEVTQTPSHQVTQMGQEVILRCVPISNHLYFYWYRQILGQKVEFLVSFYNNEISEKSEIFDDQFSVERPDGSNFTLKIRSTKLEDSAMYFCASRILGTGDSVYEQYFGPGTRLTVT.